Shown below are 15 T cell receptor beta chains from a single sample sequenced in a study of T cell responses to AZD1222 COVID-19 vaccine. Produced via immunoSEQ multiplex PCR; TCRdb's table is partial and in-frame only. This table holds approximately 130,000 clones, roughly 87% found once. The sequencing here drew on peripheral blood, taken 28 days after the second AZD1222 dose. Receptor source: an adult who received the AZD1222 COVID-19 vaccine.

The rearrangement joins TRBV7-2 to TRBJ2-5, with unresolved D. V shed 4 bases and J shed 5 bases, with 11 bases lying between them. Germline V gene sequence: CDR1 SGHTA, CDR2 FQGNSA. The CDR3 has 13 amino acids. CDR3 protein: CASSSRLWETQYF. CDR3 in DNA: TGTGCCAGCAGCTCCCGGCTTTGGGAGACCCAGTACTTC.

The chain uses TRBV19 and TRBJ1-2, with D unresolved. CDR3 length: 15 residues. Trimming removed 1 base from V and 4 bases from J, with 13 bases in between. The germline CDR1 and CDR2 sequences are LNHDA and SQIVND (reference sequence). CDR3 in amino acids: CASSIVDTQTYGYTF. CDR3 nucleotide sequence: TGTGCCAGTAGTATAGTCGACACCCAGACCTATGGCTACACCTTC.

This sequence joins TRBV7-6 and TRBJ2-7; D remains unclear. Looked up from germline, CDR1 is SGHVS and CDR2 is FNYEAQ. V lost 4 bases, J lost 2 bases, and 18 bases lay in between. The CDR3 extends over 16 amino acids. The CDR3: CASSSPFGGVPYEQYF. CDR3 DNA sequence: TGTGCCAGCAGCTCCCCCTTCGGCGGAGTCCCCTACGAGCAGTACTTC.

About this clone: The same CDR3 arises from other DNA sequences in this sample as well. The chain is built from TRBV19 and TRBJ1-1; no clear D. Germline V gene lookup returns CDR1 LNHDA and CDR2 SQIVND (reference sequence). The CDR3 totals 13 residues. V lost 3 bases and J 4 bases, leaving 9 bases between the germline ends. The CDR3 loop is CASSIWEGTEAFF. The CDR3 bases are TGTGCCAGTAGTATTTGGGAAGGCACTGAAGCTTTCTTT. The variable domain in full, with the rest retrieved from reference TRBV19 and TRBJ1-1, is DGGITQSPKYLFRKEGQNVTLSCEQNLNHDAMYWYRQDPGQGLRLIYYSQIVNDFQKGDIAEGYSVSREKKESFPLTVTSAQKNPTAFYLCASSIWEGTEAFFGQGTRLTVV.

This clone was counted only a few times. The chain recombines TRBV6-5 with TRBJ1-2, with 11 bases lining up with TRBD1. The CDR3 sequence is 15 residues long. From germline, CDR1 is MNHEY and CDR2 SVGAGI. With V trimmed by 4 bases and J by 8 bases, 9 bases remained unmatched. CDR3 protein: CASSFFGQGAVGYTF. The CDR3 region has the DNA TGTGCCAGCAGTTTTTTTGGACAGGGGGCTGTCGGCTACACCTTC.

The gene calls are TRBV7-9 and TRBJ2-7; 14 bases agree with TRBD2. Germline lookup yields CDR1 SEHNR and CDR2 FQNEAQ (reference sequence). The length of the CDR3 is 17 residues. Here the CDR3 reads CATTPMTSGRGTYEQYF. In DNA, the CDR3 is TGTGCGACAACCCCCATGACTAGCGGGAGGGGGACCTACGAGCAGTACTTC.

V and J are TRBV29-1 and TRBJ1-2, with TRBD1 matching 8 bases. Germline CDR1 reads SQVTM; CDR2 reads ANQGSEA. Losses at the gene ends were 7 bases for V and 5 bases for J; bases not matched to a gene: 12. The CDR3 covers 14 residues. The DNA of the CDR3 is TGCAGCGCCCGGTGGTCAGGGGGCGGGTATGGCTACACCTTC. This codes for CSARWSGGGYGYTF.

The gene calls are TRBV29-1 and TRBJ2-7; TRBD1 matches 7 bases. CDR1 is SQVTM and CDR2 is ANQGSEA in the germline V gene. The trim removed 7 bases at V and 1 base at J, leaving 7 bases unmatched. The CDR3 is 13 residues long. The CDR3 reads CSGRDSTSYEQYF. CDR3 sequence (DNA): TGCAGCGGCCGGGACAGTACTTCCTACGAGCAGTACTTC.

The CDR3 is CSVLYLRARTKKSTDTQYF. DNA of the CDR3: TGCAGCGTTTTATACTTGCGGGCCCGGACCAAAAAAAGCACAGATACGCAGTATTTT. The rearrangement joins TRBV29-1 to TRBJ2-3; possibly TRBD2 for D (5 bases). V lost 5 bases and J 0 bases, leaving 27 bases between the germline ends. The germline V gene encodes CDR1 SQVTM and CDR2 ANQGSEA. The CDR3 contains 19 residues.

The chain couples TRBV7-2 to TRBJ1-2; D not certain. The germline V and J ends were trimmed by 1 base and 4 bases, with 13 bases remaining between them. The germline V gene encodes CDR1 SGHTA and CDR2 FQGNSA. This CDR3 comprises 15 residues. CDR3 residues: CASSLVGRNPYGYTF. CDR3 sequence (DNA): TGTGCCAGCAGCTTAGTCGGACGGAATCCCTATGGCTACACCTTC.

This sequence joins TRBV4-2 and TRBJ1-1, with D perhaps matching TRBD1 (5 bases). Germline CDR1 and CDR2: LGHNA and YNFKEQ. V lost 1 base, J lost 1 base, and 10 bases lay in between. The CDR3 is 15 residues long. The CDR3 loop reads CASSQALGQNTEAFF. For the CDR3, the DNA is TGTGCCAGCAGCCAAGCCTTGGGGCAGAACACTGAAGCTTTCTTT.

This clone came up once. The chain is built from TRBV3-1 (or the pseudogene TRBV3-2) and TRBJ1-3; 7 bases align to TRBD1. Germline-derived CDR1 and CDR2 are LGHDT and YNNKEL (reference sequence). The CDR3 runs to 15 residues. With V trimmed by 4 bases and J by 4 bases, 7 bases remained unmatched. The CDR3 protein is CASSPSGTAGNTIYF. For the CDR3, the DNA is TGTGCCAGCAGCCCCTCGGGGACAGCAGGAAACACCATATATTTT.

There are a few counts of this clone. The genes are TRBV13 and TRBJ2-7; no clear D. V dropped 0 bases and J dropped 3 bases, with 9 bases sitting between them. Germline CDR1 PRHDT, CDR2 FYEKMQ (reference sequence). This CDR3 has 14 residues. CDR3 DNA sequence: TGTGCCAGCAGCTTAGGAACGGAAAACTACGAGCAGTACTTC. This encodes CASSLGTENYEQYF.

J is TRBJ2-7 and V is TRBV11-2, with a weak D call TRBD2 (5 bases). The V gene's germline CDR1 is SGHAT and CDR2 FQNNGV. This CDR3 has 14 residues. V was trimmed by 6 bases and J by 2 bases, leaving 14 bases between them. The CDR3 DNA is TGTGCCAGCAGTCCAACTAGTATCGCCTACGAGCAGTACTTC. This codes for CASSPTSIAYEQYF.

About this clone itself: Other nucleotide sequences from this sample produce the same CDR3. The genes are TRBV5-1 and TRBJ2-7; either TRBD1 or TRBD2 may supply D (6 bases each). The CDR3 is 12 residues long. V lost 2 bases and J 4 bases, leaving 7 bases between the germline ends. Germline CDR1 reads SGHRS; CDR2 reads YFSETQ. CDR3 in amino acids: CASSLGGYEQYF. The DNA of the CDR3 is TGCGCCAGCAGCTTAGGGGGGTACGAGCAGTACTTC.